This T cell receptor beta chain was observed in a study of OX40 agonist ivuxolimab in advanced cancers. Study background: Cancers in dose escalation were hepatocellular, melanoma, renal cell and head and neck. With a range of about 23 to 85, age averaged roughly 60 years, and about 80% were male. Broader study findings: Among T cells, CD8+ cells averaged more expanded clones than CD4+ cells.

Sequenced by immunoSEQ multiplex PCR; TCRdb stores in-frame clones only, minus some. The sample consists of approximately 15,000 clones, under 80% of them appearing once. The V gene's germline CDR1 is SGHRS and CDR2 YFSETQ. This CDR3 has 12 residues. Deletions cut 2 bases from V and 7 bases from J, with 7 bases between. This clone is deemed medium-sized (0.01 to 0.1%). Its antigen is not identified. This clonotype originated in an adult with an advanced solid tumor such as melanoma, head and neck, liver or kidney cancer. The chain uses TRBV5-1 and TRBJ2-1; D not resolved. The source was CD4+ or CD8+ T cells sorted from blood, collected in a trial of the OX40 agonist ivuxolimab. The CDR3, as DNA: TGCGCCAGCAGCTTACTAACGAATGAGCAGTTCTTC. It is translated as CASSLLTNEQFF. Together with reference TRBV5-1 and TRBJ2-1, the CDR3 gives the full variable domain: KAGVTQTPRYLIKTRGQQVTLSCSPISGHRSVSWYQQTPGQGLQFLFEYFSETQRNKGNFPGRFSGRQFSNSRSEMNVSTLELGDSALYLCASSLLTNEQFFGPGTRLTVL.